The rows below give T cell receptor beta chains drawn from one sample of a study of beta chain features in type 1 diabetes. Sequenced by immunoSEQ multiplex PCR; TCRdb stores in-frame clones only, minus some. The top ten hold almost 0.065% of the sample, which has around 500,000 clones, approximately 28% seen once. The sample comprised naive CD4+ T cells from blood. These TCRs come from a man aged 18 to 29 in good health. CDR3s include the opening cysteine and the closing phenylalanine or tryptophan. Each record gives: CDR3 DNA, CDR3 protein, V gene, J gene, clone size, D gene. A D gene is named only where the DNA matches it firmly. Clone size is not always given. Where it is, it says once, few, many or a class for expanded clones.

DNA: TGCAGCGTTGATAGGCGGGGGATTGACTATGGCTACACCTTC
CDR3: CSVDRRGIDYGYTF
V: TRBV29-1
J: TRBJ1-2
size: .
D: .

DNA: TGTGCCAGCAGCTACCCATGGTGGGGGAGCGGGAACACCGGGGAGCTGTTTTTT
CDR3: CASSYPWWGSGNTGELFF
V: TRBV11-2
J: TRBJ2-2
size: .
D: .

DNA: TGTGCCAGCAGTTACTCCTCGAAGGTGGGGCAGTACTTC
CDR3: CASSYSSKVGQYF
V: TRBV6-6
J: TRBJ2-7
size: .
D: .

DNA: TGTGCCAGCAGTCTATCTAGCGGGCTATTCACAGATACGCAGTATTTT
CDR3: CASSLSSGLFTDTQYF
V: TRBV28
J: TRBJ2-3
size: once
D: TRBD2

DNA: TGTGCCAGCAGCTTAGACCCGGGAGGCCCCTACGAGCAGTACTTC
CDR3: CASSLDPGGPYEQYF
V: TRBV11-1
J: TRBJ2-7
size: .
D: TRBD2

DNA: TGTGCCATCGGGCGGGATTCCCAAGAGACCCAGTACTTC
CDR3: CAIGRDSQETQYF
V: TRBV10-3
J: TRBJ2-5
size: few
D: .

DNA: TGTGCCAGCAGGCGAACGGGGTCCTCCTACGAGCAGTACTTC
CDR3: CASRRTGSSYEQYF
V: TRBV28
J: TRBJ2-7
size: .
D: .

DNA: TGCAGTGCTTGGGCTAGCGAGACCCAGTACTTC
CDR3: CSAWASETQYF
V: TRBV20-1
J: TRBJ2-5
size: few
D: .

DNA: TGCAGCGTTGGGACTAGCGGGAATAATGAGCAGTTCTTC
CDR3: CSVGTSGNNEQFF
V: TRBV29-1
J: TRBJ2-1
size: .
D: TRBD2

DNA: TGTGCCAGCAGCTACGCGGGAGCTCAAGAGACCCAGTACTTC
CDR3: CASSYAGAQETQYF
V: TRBV6-5
J: TRBJ2-5
size: .
D: TRBD2

DNA: TGTGCCAGTAGTATTTCCCTAGCGGGAGATGAGCAGTTCTTC
CDR3: CASSISLAGDEQFF
V: TRBV19
J: TRBJ2-1
size: .
D: TRBD2

DNA: TGTGCCAGCAGCCAAGTAGCGAGCACAGATACGCAGTATTTT
CDR3: CASSQVASTDTQYF
V: TRBV4-2
J: TRBJ2-3
size: .
D: .

DNA: TGCGCCAGCAGCTTGCAGGAGACCCAGTACTTC
CDR3: CASSLQETQYF
V: TRBV5-1
J: TRBJ2-5
size: few
D: .

DNA: TGCGCCAGCAGCCTCGGGGGCCATAGCACAGATACGCAGTATTTT
CDR3: CASSLGGHSTDTQYF
V: TRBV5-1
J: TRBJ2-3
size: few
D: .

DNA: TGTGCCAGCAGCTTAACTGGGGCAGTCGCCTACAATGAGCAGTTCTTC
CDR3: CASSLTGAVAYNEQFF
V: TRBV7-2
J: TRBJ2-1
size: .
D: .

DNA: TGTGCCAGCAGTTCGCAGGTGACTGGCTACGAGCAGTACTTC
CDR3: CASSSQVTGYEQYF
V: TRBV6-5
J: TRBJ2-7
size: .
D: .

DNA: TGCGCCAGCACCCTGTCTATGAACGCTCAAGAGACCCAGTACTTC
CDR3: CASTLSMNAQETQYF
V: TRBV5-1
J: TRBJ2-5
size: .
D: .

DNA: TGTGCCATCAGCGGGACAGGAACTGAAGCTTTCTTT
CDR3: CAISGTGTEAFF
V: TRBV10-3
J: TRBJ1-1
size: few
D: TRBD1

DNA: TGCAGCGTTGGTCGTAGCGCCTACGAGCAGTACTTC
CDR3: CSVGRSAYEQYF
V: TRBV29-1
J: TRBJ2-7
size: .
D: .

DNA: TGTGCCAGCAGCGTAGCGGGAGGACTAGCTATTGAGCAGTTCTTC
CDR3: CASSVAGGLAIEQFF
V: TRBV9
J: TRBJ2-1
size: .
D: TRBD2

DNA: TGTGCCAGCACCCGGGCTAGCGTAAGCACAGATACGCAGTATTTT
CDR3: CASTRASVSTDTQYF
V: TRBV7-9
J: TRBJ2-3
size: many
D: .

DNA: TGTGCCAGCAGCTCCGGGACACCCTATGGCTACACCTTC
CDR3: CASSSGTPYGYTF
V: TRBV28
J: TRBJ1-2
size: .
D: .

DNA: TGTGCCAGCAGTTTGATGACTAGCAGGGATGAGCAGTTCTTC
CDR3: CASSLMTSRDEQFF
V: TRBV2
J: TRBJ2-1
size: once
D: TRBD2

DNA: TGTGCCTGGAGCGCTCTCGGACAGGTGGGCTACGAGCAGTACTTC
CDR3: CAWSALGQVGYEQYF
V: TRBV30
J: TRBJ2-7
size: .
D: TRBD1

DNA: TGCAGCGCAGAACGGGACAGTGGCACTGAAGCTTTCTTT
CDR3: CSAERDSGTEAFF
V: TRBV29-1
J: TRBJ1-1
size: few
D: TRBD1

DNA: TGTGCCAGCAGTGAATCAGCGGGGACTAGCGGGAGGGCGAGCACCGGGGAGCTGTTTTTT
CDR3: CASSESAGTSGRASTGELFF
V: TRBV6-7
J: TRBJ2-2
size: few
D: TRBD2

DNA: TGCAGCGTCCGCACGACAGGGGGCGATGAAAAACTGTTTTTT
CDR3: CSVRTTGGDEKLFF
V: TRBV29-1
J: TRBJ1-4
size: .
D: TRBD1

DNA: TGTGCCAGCAGCCGGGACAGGGCTTCCGATACGCAGTATTTT
CDR3: CASSRDRASDTQYF
V: TRBV7-9
J: TRBJ2-3
size: .
D: TRBD1

DNA: TGTGCCAGCAGCTCAGGGCGCGAGACCCAGTACTTC
CDR3: CASSSGRETQYF
V: TRBV2
J: TRBJ2-5
size: .
D: .

DNA: TGTGCCAGCAGTTCAACCTACAATGAGCAGTTCTTC
CDR3: CASSSTYNEQFF
V: TRBV28
J: TRBJ2-1
size: few
D: .

DNA: TGTGCCAGCAGCCTACCCGGGACAGGGTTTGTTACGCAGTATTTT
CDR3: CASSLPGTGFVTQYF
V: TRBV5-4
J: TRBJ2-3
size: .
D: TRBD1

DNA: TGTGCCAGCAGTGCGGTCTCCTACGAGCAGTACTTC
CDR3: CASSAVSYEQYF
V: TRBV25-1
J: TRBJ2-7
size: .
D: .

DNA: TGTGCCAGCAGCTTAGCCGGGGAGCTGTTTTTT
CDR3: CASSLAGELFF
V: TRBV11-2
J: TRBJ2-2
size: .
D: .

DNA: TGTGCCTGGAAACAGGGAGGAACAGATACGCAGTATTTT
CDR3: CAWKQGGTDTQYF
V: TRBV30
J: TRBJ2-3
size: .
D: .

DNA: TGTGCCAGCAGCTTATCGGTGTCCTCAGATACGCAGTATTTT
CDR3: CASSLSVSSDTQYF
V: TRBV7-2
J: TRBJ2-3
size: .
D: .

DNA: TGTGCCAGCAGCTCCCGAATAGCGGGGTACAATGAGCAGTTCTTC
CDR3: CASSSRIAGYNEQFF
V: TRBV7-3
J: TRBJ2-1
size: few
D: TRBD2

DNA: TGTGCCAGCAGGACAGGGTGGGAGAACACTGAAGCTTTCTTT
CDR3: CASRTGWENTEAFF
V: TRBV6-6
J: TRBJ1-1
size: .
D: TRBD1

DNA: TGCAGCGCTTCGGCTCCTTGGCGAGTACAAGAGACCCAGTACTTC
CDR3: CSASAPWRVQETQYF
V: TRBV29-1
J: TRBJ2-5
size: few
D: .

DNA: TGCGCCAGCAGTCAATCGGCGACGGACAGGGGCAATGAGCAGTTCTTC
CDR3: CASSQSATDRGNEQFF
V: TRBV23-1
J: TRBJ2-1
size: few
D: TRBD1

DNA: TGTGCCAGCAGCTTAGTGGGGGCCCCCACCTATGGCTACACCTTC
CDR3: CASSLVGAPTYGYTF
V: TRBV7-2
J: TRBJ1-2
size: .
D: .

DNA: TGCGCCAGCAGCCAAGGTTACTCGCCCTACGAGCAGTACTTC
CDR3: CASSQGYSPYEQYF
V: TRBV4-1
J: TRBJ2-7
size: .
D: .

DNA: TGTGCCAGCAGCGTAGGACTAGCAGGAGAGACCCAGTACTTC
CDR3: CASSVGLAGETQYF
V: TRBV9
J: TRBJ2-5
size: few
D: TRBD2

DNA: TGCAGCGGTGTCACAGGACTAGCGGGGAATGAGCAGTTCTTC
CDR3: CSGVTGLAGNEQFF
V: TRBV29-1
J: TRBJ2-1
size: .
D: TRBD2

DNA: TGTGCCAGCAGCGCACATCTTCGTACCGGGGAGACCCAGTACTTC
CDR3: CASSAHLRTGETQYF
V: TRBV9
J: TRBJ2-5
size: .
D: .

DNA: TGCAGTGCTAGTACCGAGACCCAGTACTTC
CDR3: CSASTETQYF
V: TRBV20-1
J: TRBJ2-5
size: .
D: .

DNA: TGTGCCAGCAGCAAACAAGCAGCCGTCGGAAACACCATATATTTT
CDR3: CASSKQAAVGNTIYF
V: TRBV21-1
J: TRBJ1-3
size: once
D: .

DNA: TGTGCCAGCAGCCCTAGGGGAGATACGCAGTATTTT
CDR3: CASSPRGDTQYF
V: TRBV7-2
J: TRBJ2-3
size: few
D: .

DNA: TGTGCCTGGAGTCCGGACAGGGACTACGAGCAGTACTTC
CDR3: CAWSPDRDYEQYF
V: TRBV30
J: TRBJ2-7
size: .
D: TRBD1

DNA: TGCGCCAGCAGCTCCCTGAGCTCCTACGAGCAGTACTTC
CDR3: CASSSLSSYEQYF
V: TRBV5-1
J: TRBJ2-7
size: .
D: .

DNA: TGTGCCAGCAGCTTAGTCGGACAGGGTGGCAATGAGCAGTTCTTC
CDR3: CASSLVGQGGNEQFF
V: TRBV7-2
J: TRBJ2-1
size: few
D: TRBD1

DNA: TGTGCCACCCAAAAGGGGGGAGGGCCTATAGATACGCAGTATTTT
CDR3: CATQKGGGPIDTQYF
V: TRBV13
J: TRBJ2-3
size: .
D: .

DNA: TGTGCCAGCAGCTTAGCTTCAGGGGATACGCAGTATTTT
CDR3: CASSLASGDTQYF
V: TRBV7-2
J: TRBJ2-3
size: .
D: .

DNA: TGCGCCAGCAGATCAAGACAACTCGACGTCCCCTACGAGCAGTACTTC
CDR3: CASRSRQLDVPYEQYF
V: TRBV5-1
J: TRBJ2-7
size: .
D: .

DNA: TGTGCCAGCAGCTTAGGGCCCCGGGCTAGCTCCTACGAGCAGTACTTC
CDR3: CASSLGPRASSYEQYF
V: TRBV7-9
J: TRBJ2-7
size: few
D: .

DNA: TGTGCCTGGAGTGTAGGGTTGGGGTACGAGCAGTACTTC
CDR3: CAWSVGLGYEQYF
V: TRBV30
J: TRBJ2-7
size: few
D: .

DNA: TGTGCCAGCAGCTTGGACATGTCAGGAGAGACCCAGTACTTC
CDR3: CASSLDMSGETQYF
V: TRBV5-4
J: TRBJ2-5
size: .
D: .